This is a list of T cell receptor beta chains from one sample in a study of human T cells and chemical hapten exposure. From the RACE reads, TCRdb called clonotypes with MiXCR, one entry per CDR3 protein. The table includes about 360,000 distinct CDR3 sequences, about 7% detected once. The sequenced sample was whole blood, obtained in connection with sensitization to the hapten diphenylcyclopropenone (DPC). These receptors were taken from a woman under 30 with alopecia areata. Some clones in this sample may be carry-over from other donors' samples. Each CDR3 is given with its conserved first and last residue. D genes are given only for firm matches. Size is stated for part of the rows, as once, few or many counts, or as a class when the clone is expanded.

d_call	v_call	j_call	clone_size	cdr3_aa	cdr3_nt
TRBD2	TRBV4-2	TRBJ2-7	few	CASSLHGGGEQYF	TGTGCCAGCAGCTTACACGGGGGGGGCGAGCAGTACTTC
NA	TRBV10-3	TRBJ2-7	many	CAITHTGREQYF	TGTGCCATCACCCATACAGGGAGGGAGCAGTACTTC
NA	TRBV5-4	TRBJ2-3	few	CASSPLGGNKDTQYF	TGTGCCAGCAGCCCTCTTGGGGGGAATAAGGATACGCAGTATTTT
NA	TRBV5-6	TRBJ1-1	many	CASSFPDTEAFF	TGTGCCAGCAGCTTCCCGGACACTGAAGCTTTCTTT
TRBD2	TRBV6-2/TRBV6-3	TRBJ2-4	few	CASSYPPSSGGAKNIQYF	TGTGCCAGCAGTTACCCACCTTCTAGCGGGGGGGCCAAAAACATTCAGTACTTC
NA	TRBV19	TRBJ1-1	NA	CASSMGANTEAFF	TGTGCCAGTAGTATGGGGGCGAACACTGAAGCTTTCTTT
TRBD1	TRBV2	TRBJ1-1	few	CASSFRGVPEAFF	TGTGCCAGCAGCTTCAGGGGGGTACCTGAAGCTTTCTTT
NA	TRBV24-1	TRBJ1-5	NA	CATSESGLQPQHF	TGTGCCACCAGTGAATCGGGGCTCCAGCCCCAGCATTTT
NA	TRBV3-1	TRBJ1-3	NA	CASSRGVSGNTIYF	TGTGCCAGCAGCCGGGGGGTCTCTGGAAACACCATATATTTT
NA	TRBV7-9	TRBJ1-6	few	CASSLVTGFDSPLHF	TGTGCCAGCAGCTTAGTAACGGGTTTCGATTCACCCCTCCACTTT
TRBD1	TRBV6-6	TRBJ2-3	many	CASSPGTGAQAQYF	TGTGCCAGCAGCCCCGGGACAGGGGCGCAGGCGCAGTATTTT
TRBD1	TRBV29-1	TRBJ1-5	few	CSVGRGLGQPQHF	TGCAGCGTCGGGAGGGGGCTAGGACAGCCCCAGCATTTT
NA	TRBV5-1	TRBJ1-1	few	CASQATPSMNTEAFF	TGCGCCAGTCAGGCTACCCCCTCAATGAACACTGAAGCTTTCTTT
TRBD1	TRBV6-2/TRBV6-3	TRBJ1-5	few	CASSPTGDSNQPQHF	TGTGCCAGCAGCCCGACAGGGGACAGCAATCAGCCCCAGCATTTT
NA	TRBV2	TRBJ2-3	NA	CASRKDSFSTDTQYF	TGTGCCAGCAGAAAGGACAGCTTTAGCACAGATACGCAGTATTTT
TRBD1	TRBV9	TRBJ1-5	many	CASSVTGGGQPQHF	TGTGCCAGCAGCGTCACAGGGGGCGGGCAGCCCCAGCATTTT
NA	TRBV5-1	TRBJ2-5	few	CASSLQRTQETQYF	TGCGCCAGCAGCTTGCAGCGGACTCAAGAGACCCAGTACTTC
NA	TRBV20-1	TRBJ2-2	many	CSARDTRSYGELFF	TGCAGTGCTAGAGATACCAGGTCTTACGGGGAGCTGTTTTTT
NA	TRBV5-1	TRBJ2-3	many	CASSLFPGLTGTDTQYF	TGCGCCAGCAGCTTGTTCCCAGGACTAACGGGCACAGATACGCAGTATTTT
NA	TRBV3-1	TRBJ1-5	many	CASSQGTPTDNQPQHF	TGTGCCAGCAGCCAAGGGACCCCGACAGACAATCAGCCCCAGCATTTT
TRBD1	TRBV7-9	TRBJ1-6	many	CASSPRQGQNSPLHF	TGTGCCAGCAGCCCCCGACAGGGGCAGAATTCACCCCTCCACTTT
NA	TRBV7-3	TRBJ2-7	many	CASSSGDLPAEQYF	TGTGCCAGCAGCTCCGGGGACCTGCCGGCCGAGCAGTACTTC
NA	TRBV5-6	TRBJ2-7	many	CASSHGGRSYEQYF	TGTGCCAGCAGCCATGGGGGACGGAGCTACGAGCAGTACTTC
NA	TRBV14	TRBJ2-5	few	CASSQERDTQYF	TGTGCCAGCAGCCAAGAGAGGGATACCCAGTACTTC
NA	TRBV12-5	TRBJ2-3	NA	CASGLAGNPDGTDTQYF	TGTGCTAGTGGTTTGGCCGGGAATCCTGACGGCACAGATACGCAGTATTTT
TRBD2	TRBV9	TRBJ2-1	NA	CASSAGLAGAYPSYNEQFF	TGTGCCAGCAGCGCTGGACTAGCGGGGGCATACCCCTCCTACAATGAGCAGTTCTTC
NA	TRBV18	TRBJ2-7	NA	CASSPGGEYEQYF	TGTGCCAGCTCACCGGGGGGAGAGTACGAGCAGTACTTC
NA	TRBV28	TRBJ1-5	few	CASSLSRLGQPQHF	TGTGCCAGCAGTTTATCGCGGTTAGGTCAGCCCCAGCATTTT
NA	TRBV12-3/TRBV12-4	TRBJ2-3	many	CASSQSTDTQYF	TGTGCCAGCAGCCAAAGCACAGATACGCAGTATTTT
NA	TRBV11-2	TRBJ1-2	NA	CASSLLTQLGGYTF	TGTGCCAGCAGCTTATTGACACAACTCGGTGGCTACACCTTC
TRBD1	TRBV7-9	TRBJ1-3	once	CASSTQGGSGNTIYF	TGTGCCAGCAGCACCCAGGGGGGCTCTGGAAACACCATATATTTT
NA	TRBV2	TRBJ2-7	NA	CASSVSDADYEQYF	TGTGCCAGCAGTGTATCAGACGCCGACTACGAGCAGTACTTC
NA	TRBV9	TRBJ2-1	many	CASSVYGEQFF	TGTGCCAGCAGCGTATACGGGGAGCAGTTCTTC